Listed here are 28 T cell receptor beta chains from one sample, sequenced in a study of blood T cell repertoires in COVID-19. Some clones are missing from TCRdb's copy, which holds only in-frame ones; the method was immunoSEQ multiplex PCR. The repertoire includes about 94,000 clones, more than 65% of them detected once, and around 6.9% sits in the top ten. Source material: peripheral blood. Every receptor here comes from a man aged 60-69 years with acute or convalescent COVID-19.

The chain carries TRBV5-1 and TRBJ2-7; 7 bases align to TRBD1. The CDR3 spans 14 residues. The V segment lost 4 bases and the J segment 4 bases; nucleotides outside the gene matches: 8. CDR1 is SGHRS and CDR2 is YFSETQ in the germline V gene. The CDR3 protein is CASSQTGLIYEQYF. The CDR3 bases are TGCGCCAGCAGCCAGACAGGGTTAATATACGAGCAGTACTTC. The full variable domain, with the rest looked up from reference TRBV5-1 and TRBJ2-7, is KAGVTQTPRYLIKTRGQQVTLSCSPISGHRSVSWYQQTPGQGLQFLFEYFSETQRNKGNFPGRFSGRQFSNSRSEMNVSTLELGDSALYLCASSQTGLIYEQYFGPGTRLTVT.

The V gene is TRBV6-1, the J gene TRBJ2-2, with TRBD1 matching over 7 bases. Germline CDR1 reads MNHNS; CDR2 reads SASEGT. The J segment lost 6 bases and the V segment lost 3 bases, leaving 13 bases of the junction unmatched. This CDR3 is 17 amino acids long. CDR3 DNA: TGTGCCAGCAGTGACCCTCGGGCAGGGGGATTGTCCGGGGAGCTGTTTTTT. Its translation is CASSDPRAGGLSGELFF.

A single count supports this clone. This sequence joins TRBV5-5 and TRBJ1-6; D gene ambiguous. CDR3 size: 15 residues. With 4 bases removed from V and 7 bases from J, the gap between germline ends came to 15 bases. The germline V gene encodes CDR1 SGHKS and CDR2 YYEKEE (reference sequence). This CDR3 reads CASSPVREGNSPLHF. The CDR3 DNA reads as TGTGCCAGCAGCCCCGTTCGCGAGGGAAATTCACCCCTCCACTTT.

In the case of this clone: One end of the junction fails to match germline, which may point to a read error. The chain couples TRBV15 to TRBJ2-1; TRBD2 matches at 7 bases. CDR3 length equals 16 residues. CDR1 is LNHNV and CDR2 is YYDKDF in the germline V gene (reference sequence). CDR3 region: CAASREPGLSYNEQFF. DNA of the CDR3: TGTGCCGCCAGCAGAGAGCCGGGACTATCGTACAATGAGCAGTTCTTC.

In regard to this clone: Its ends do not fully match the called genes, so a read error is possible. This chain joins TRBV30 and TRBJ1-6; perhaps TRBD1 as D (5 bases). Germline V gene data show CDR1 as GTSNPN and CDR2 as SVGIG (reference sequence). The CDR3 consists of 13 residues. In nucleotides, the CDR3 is TGTGCCTGGAGGACTCCGCAGGGTAAAACTCCGACGTTT. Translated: CAWRTPQGKTPTF.

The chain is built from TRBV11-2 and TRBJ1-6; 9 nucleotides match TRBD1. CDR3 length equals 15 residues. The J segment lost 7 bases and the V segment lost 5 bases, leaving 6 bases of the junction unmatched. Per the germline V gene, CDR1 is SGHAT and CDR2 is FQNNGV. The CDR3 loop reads CASSLRQGGNSPLHF. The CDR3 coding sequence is TGTGCCAGCAGCCTCCGACAGGGGGGCAATTCACCCCTCCACTTT.

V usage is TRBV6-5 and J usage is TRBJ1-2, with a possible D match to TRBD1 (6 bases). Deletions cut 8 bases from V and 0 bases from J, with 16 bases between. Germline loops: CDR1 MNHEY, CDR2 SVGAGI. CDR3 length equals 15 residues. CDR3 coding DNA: TGTGCCAGCTGCCTGACCAGGGGAACTAACTATGGCTACACCTTC. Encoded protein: CASCLTRGTNYGYTF.

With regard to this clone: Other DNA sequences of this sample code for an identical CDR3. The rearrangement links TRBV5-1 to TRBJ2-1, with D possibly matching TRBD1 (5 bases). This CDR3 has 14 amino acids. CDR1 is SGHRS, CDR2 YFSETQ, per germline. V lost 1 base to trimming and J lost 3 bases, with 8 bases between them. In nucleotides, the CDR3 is TGCGCCAGCAGCTTGACAGGTAGCTACAATGAGCAGTTCTTC. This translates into CASSLTGSYNEQFF.

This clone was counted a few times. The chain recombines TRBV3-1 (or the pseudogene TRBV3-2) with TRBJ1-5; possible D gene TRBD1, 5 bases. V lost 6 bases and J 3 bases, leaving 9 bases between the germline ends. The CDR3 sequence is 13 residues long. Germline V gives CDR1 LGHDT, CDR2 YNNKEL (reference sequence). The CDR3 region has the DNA TGTGCCAGCAGGCGGGGCCCCAATCAGCCCCAGCATTTT. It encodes CASRRGPNQPQHF.

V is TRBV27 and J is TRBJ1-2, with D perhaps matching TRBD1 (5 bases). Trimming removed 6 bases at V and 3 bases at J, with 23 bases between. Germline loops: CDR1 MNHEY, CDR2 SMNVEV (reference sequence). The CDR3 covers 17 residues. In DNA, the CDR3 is TGTGCCAGCAGATATCACTGGATGTGGGGGGAAGACTATGGCTACACCTTC. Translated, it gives CASRYHWMWGEDYGYTF.

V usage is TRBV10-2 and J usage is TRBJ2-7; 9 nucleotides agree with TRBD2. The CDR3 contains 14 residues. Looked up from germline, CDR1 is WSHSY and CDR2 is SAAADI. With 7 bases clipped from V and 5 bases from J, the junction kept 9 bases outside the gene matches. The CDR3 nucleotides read TGCGCCAGCACACCTTTAGGGACTAGCAACGAGCAGTACTTC. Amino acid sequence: CASTPLGTSNEQYF.

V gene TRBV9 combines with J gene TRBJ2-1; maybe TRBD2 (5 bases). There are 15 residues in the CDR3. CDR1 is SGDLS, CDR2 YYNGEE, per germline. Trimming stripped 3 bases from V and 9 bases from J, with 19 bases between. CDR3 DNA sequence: TGTGCCAGCAGCGGACGGGCTCGGGATTTCGGTGAGCAGTTCTTC. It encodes CASSGRARDFGEQFF. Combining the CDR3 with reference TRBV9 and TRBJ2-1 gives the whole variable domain DSGVTQTPKHLITATGQRVTLRCSPRSGDLSVYWYQQSLDQGLQFLIQYYNGEERAKGNILERFSAQQFPDLHSELNLSSLELGDSALYFCASSGRARDFGEQFFGPGTRLTVL.

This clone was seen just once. The CDR3 spells CAGSPTVNINYGYTF. The DNA of the CDR3 is TGTGCCGGGTCTCCGACAGTCAATATTAACTATGGCTACACCTTC. The chain links TRBV30 to TRBJ1-2; D possibly corresponds to TRBD1 (5 bases). This CDR3 comprises 15 residues. V lost 8 bases, J lost 1 base, and 20 bases lay in between. CDR1 is GTSNPN, CDR2 SVGIG, per germline (reference sequence). Full variable domain (missing parts from reference TRBV30 and TRBJ1-2): SQTIHQWPATLVQPVGSPLSLECTVEGTSNPNLYWYRQAAGRGLQLLFYSVGIGQISSEVPQNLSASRPQDRQFILSSKKLLLSDSGFYLCAGSPTVNINYGYTFGSGTRLTVV.

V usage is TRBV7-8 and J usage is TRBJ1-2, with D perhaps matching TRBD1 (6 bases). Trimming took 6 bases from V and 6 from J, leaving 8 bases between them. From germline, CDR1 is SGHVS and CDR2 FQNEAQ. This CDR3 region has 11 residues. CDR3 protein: CASSAGDGYTF. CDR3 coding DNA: TGTGCCAGCAGTGCAGGGGATGGCTACACCTTC.

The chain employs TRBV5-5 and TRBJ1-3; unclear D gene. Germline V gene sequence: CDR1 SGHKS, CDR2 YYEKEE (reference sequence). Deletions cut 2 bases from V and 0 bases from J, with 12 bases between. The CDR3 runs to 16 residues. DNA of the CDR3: TGTGCCAGCAGCTTACGGGGTATAGACTCTGGAAACACCATATATTTT. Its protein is CASSLRGIDSGNTIYF.

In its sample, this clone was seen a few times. CDR3: CASSRLGRGDEQFF. For the CDR3, the DNA is TGTGCCAGCAGTCGACTAGGGAGGGGCGATGAGCAGTTCTTC. J is TRBJ2-1 and V is TRBV6-4; 7 bases are a match to TRBD2. The germline V gene encodes CDR1 MRHNA and CDR2 SNTAGT. The V gene end was trimmed by 5 bases and the J gene end by 8 bases; junction bases not matched to a gene: 9. This CDR3 comprises 14 residues.

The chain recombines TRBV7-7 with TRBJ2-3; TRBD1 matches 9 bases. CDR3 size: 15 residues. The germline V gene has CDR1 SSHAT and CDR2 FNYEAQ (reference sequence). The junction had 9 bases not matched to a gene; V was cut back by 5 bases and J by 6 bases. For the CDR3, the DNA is TGTGCCAGCAGCCCGACAGGGGGGCTATCGGATACGCAGTATTTT. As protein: CASSPTGGLSDTQYF.

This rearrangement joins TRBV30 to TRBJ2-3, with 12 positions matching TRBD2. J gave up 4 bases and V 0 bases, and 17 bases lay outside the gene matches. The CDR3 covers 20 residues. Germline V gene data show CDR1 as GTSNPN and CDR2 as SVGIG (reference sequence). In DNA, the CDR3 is TGTGCCTGGAGTGTATTGTCTAGCGGGGGGGCCCGATTTGGATCAGATACGCAGTATTTT. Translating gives CAWSVLSSGGARFGSDTQYF.

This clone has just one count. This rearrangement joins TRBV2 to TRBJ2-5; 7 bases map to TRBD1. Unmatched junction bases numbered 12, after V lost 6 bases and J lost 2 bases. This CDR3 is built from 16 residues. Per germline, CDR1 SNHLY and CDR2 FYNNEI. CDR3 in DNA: TGTGCCAGCAGGGACGACAGGGTTCCCTCTCAAGAGACCCAGTACTTC. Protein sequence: CASRDDRVPSQETQYF.

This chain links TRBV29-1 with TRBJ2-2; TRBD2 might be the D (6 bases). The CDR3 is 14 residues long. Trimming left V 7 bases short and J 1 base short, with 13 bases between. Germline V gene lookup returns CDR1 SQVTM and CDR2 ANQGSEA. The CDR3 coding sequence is TGCAGCGCTGCTCTAGCGATGAACACCGGGGAGCTGTTTTTT. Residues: CSAALAMNTGELFF.

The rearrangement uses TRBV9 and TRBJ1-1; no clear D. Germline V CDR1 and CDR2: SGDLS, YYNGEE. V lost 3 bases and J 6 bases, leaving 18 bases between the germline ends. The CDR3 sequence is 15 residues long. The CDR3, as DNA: TGTGCCAGCAGCGGGGAGGAAAAGGGTCGGCCTGAAGCTTTCTTT. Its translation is CASSGEEKGRPEAFF. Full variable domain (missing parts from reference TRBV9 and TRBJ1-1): DSGVTQTPKHLITATGQRVTLRCSPRSGDLSVYWYQQSLDQGLQFLIQYYNGEERAKGNILERFSAQQFPDLHSELNLSSLELGDSALYFCASSGEEKGRPEAFFGQGTRLTVV.

CDR3 region: CASRAGERHEQYF. The CDR3 nucleotides are TGTGCCAGCAGGGCAGGGGAGAGGCACGAGCAGTACTTC. The V call is TRBV7-2, the J call TRBJ2-7; perhaps TRBD1 as D (6 bases). The length of the CDR3 is 13 residues. Germline V CDR1 and CDR2: SGHTA, FQGNSA. Deletions cut 6 bases from V and 5 bases from J, with 14 bases between.

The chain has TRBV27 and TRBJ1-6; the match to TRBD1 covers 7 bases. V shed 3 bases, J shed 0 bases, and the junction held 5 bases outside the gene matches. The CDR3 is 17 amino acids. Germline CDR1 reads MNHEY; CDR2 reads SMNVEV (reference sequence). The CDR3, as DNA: TGTGCCAGCAGTTTGGCTCAGGGGGACTCCTATAATTCACCCCTCCACTTT. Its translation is CASSLAQGDSYNSPLHF.

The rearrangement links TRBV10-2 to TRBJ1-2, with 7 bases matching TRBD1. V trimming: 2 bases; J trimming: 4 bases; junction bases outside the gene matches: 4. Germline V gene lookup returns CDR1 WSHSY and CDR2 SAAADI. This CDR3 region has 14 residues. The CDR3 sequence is CASSEPGQLYGYTF. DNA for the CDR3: TGCGCCAGCAGTGAGCCGGGACAGCTCTATGGCTACACCTTC.

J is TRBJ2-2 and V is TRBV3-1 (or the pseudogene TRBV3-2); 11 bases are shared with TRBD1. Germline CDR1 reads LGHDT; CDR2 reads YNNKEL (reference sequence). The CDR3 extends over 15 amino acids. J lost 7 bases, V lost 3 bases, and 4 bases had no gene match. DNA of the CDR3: TGTGCCAGCAGCCATGGGACAGGGGGAAGCGGGGAGCTGTTTTTT. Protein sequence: CASSHGTGGSGELFF.

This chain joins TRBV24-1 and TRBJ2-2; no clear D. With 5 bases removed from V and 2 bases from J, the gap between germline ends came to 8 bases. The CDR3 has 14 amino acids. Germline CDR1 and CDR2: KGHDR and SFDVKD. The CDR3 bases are TGTGCCACCAGTGGGGCAGTCAACACCGGGGAGCTGTTTTTT. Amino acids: CATSGAVNTGELFF.

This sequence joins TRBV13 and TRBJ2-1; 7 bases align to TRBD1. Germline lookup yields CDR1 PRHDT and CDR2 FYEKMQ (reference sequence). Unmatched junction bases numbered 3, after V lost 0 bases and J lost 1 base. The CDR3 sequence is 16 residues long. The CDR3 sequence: CASSLGQGLSYNEQFF. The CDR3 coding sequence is TGTGCCAGCAGCTTAGGACAGGGGCTATCCTACAATGAGCAGTTCTTC.

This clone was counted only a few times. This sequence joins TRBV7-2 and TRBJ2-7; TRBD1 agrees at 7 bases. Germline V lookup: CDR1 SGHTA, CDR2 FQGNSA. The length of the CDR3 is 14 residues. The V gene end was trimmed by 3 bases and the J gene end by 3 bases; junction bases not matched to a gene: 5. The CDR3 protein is CASSFPGQLYEQYF. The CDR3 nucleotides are TGTGCCAGCAGCTTTCCGGGACAGCTCTACGAGCAGTACTTC.